Detailed here is one TCR beta chain. The antigen is not known. Clones were read by immunoSEQ multiplex PCR, and TCRdb kept only the in-frame ones, dropping some. There are tens of thousands of clones in the sample; 90% to 95% occur only once, and 2.2% lies in the top ten. This entry comes from a study of T cells in tuberculosis. CDR3 length: 15 residues. Germline V CDR1 and CDR2: LNHDA, SQIVND (reference sequence). The germline V and J ends were trimmed by 4 bases and 5 bases, with 17 bases remaining between them. Points from the study as a whole: The TCR-beta difference was not significant; alpha differences partly reflected length.

Source material: PBMCs. This sequence was found in a donor aged 10 to 29 with latent tuberculosis or without tuberculosis infection. The V and J genes are TRBV19 and TRBJ2-5, with D perhaps matching TRBD2 (6 bases). CDR3 sequence (DNA): TGTGCCAGTAGTAGCTTGGCGGGATCGGTGGAGACCCAGTACTTC. Translated, it gives CASSSLAGSVETQYF.